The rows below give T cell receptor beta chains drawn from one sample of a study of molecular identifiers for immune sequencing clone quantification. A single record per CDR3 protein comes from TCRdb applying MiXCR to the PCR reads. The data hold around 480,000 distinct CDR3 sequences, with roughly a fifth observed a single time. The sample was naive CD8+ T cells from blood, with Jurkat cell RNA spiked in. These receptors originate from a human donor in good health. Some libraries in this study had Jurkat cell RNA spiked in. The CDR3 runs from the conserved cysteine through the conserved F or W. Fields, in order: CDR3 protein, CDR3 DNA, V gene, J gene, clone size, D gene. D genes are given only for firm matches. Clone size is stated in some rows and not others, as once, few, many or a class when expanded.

CDR3: CASSYSKLVPSSYNEQFF
DNA: TGTGCCAGCAGTTACTCGAAACTGGTCCCTAGCTCCTACAATGAGCAGTTCTTC
V: TRBV6-2/TRBV6-3
J: TRBJ2-1
size: -
D: -

CDR3: CASSQEWFEGGTGREKPFF
DNA: TGCGCCAGCAGCCAAGAGTGGTTTGAAGGCGGGACAGGAAGAGAAAAACCGTTTTTT
V: TRBV4-3
J: TRBJ1-4
size: once
D: TRBD1

CDR3: CASSGIDNEQFF
DNA: TGTGCCAGCAGTGGGATAGACAATGAGCAGTTCTTC
V: TRBV27
J: TRBJ2-1
size: few
D: -

CDR3: CASSSRTGVSSYNEQFF
DNA: TGTGCCAGCAGCTCTCGGACAGGGGTGAGCTCCTACAATGAGCAGTTCTTC
V: TRBV11-2
J: TRBJ2-1
size: many
D: TRBD1

CDR3: CSVEEGPDTQYF
DNA: TGCAGCGTTGAAGAAGGGCCAGATACGCAGTATTTT
V: TRBV29-1
J: TRBJ2-3
size: many
D: -

CDR3: CASGWTGGQPQHF
DNA: TGTGCCAGCGGGTGGACAGGGGGCCAGCCCCAGCATTTT
V: TRBV27
J: TRBJ1-5
size: -
D: TRBD1

CDR3: CASSVSDSTEQYF
DNA: TGTGCCAGCAGCGTATCGGATAGCACCGAGCAGTACTTC
V: TRBV9
J: TRBJ2-7
size: -
D: -

CDR3: CASSPTFEADESFF
DNA: TGTGCCAGCAGCCCTACGTTCGAGGCGGATGAATCTTTCTTT
V: TRBV3-1
J: TRBJ1-1
size: -
D: -

CDR3: CASSPHPGTRLEEQYF
DNA: TGTGCCAGCAGTCCGCACCCCGGGACTAGATTGGAAGAGCAGTACTTC
V: TRBV11-2
J: TRBJ2-7
size: -
D: TRBD2

CDR3: CASSYSIGSNQPQHF
DNA: TGTGCCAGCAGTTACTCGATCGGCAGCAATCAGCCCCAGCATTTT
V: TRBV6-5
J: TRBJ1-5
size: many
D: -

CDR3: CASVQGAGGANVLTF
DNA: TGTGCCAGCGTACAGGGCGCTGGGGGGGCCAACGTCCTGACTTTC
V: TRBV7-9
J: TRBJ2-6
size: many
D: -

CDR3: CASSYSELADNEQFF
DNA: TGTGCCAGCAGTTACTCAGAACTAGCGGACAATGAGCAGTTCTTC
V: TRBV6-5
J: TRBJ2-1
size: -
D: TRBD2

CDR3: CASSSLTGNEFGSPLHF
DNA: TGTGCCAGCAGTTCGTTAACAGGGAATGAGTTTGGTTCACCCCTCCACTTT
V: TRBV6-5
J: TRBJ1-6
size: few
D: -

CDR3: CASSLVLGGAFENTIYF
DNA: TGTGCCAGCAGCTTAGTCTTGGGGGGCGCATTCGAAAACACCATATATTTT
V: TRBV7-2
J: TRBJ1-3
size: many
D: -

CDR3: CATSRDLWRGNEETQYF
DNA: TGTGCCACCAGCAGAGATTTGTGGCGGGGAAACGAAGAGACCCAGTACTTC
V: TRBV15
J: TRBJ2-5
size: few
D: -

CDR3: CASSQGLRGPSYEQYF
DNA: TGCGCCAGCAGCCAAGGTCTCAGGGGTCCTTCCTACGAGCAGTACTTC
V: TRBV4-3
J: TRBJ2-7
size: -
D: -

CDR3: CASSSTPTPGPKNIQYF
DNA: TGTGCCAGCAGCTCAACCCCCACCCCGGGGCCAAAAAACATTCAGTACTTC
V: TRBV7-6
J: TRBJ2-4
size: -
D: -

CDR3: CASTSSGGPQETQHF
DNA: TGTGCCAGTACCTCTAGCGGGGGGCCTCAAGAGACCCAGCACTTC
V: TRBV19
J: TRBJ2-5
size: -
D: TRBD2

CDR3: CASSLVTGRTEAFF
DNA: TGTGCCAGCAGCTTAGTGACTGGAAGGACTGAAGCTTTCTTT
V: TRBV7-9
J: TRBJ1-1
size: many
D: -

CDR3: CASSLPSTGRNTEAFF
DNA: TGCGCCAGCAGCTTGCCCTCGACAGGGCGAAACACTGAAGCTTTCTTT
V: TRBV5-1
J: TRBJ1-1
size: many
D: TRBD1

CDR3: CASSTGGAGSAQHF
DNA: TGTGCCAGCAGTACGGGGGGCGCGGGGTCGGCCCAGCATTTT
V: TRBV6-5
J: TRBJ1-5
size: few
D: -

CDR3: CSARGAGIRADTQYF
DNA: TGCAGTGCTAGAGGGGCAGGGATTAGGGCAGATACGCAGTATTTT
V: TRBV20-1
J: TRBJ2-3
size: -
D: -

CDR3: CASRGGQGHEQYF
DNA: TGTGCCAGCAGGGGCGGGCAGGGGCACGAGCAGTACTTC
V: TRBV12-3/TRBV12-4
J: TRBJ2-7
size: -
D: -

CDR3: CASSFYMNTEAFF
DNA: TGTGCCAGCAGTTTTTATATGAACACTGAAGCTTTCTTT
V: TRBV27
J: TRBJ1-1
size: many
D: -

CDR3: CSAYPLGGGSQETQYF
DNA: TGCAGTGCATACCCATTGGGGGGGGGAAGTCAAGAGACCCAGTACTTC
V: TRBV20-1
J: TRBJ2-5
size: few
D: TRBD2

CDR3: CTSSWNWQANTEAFF
DNA: TGTACCAGCAGCTGGAATTGGCAGGCGAACACTGAAGCTTTCTTT
V: TRBV6-5
J: TRBJ1-1
size: -
D: -

CDR3: CSAPYSRDRGGASYEQYF
DNA: TGCAGTGCTCCGTATTCCAGAGACCGCGGGGGAGCCTCCTACGAGCAGTACTTC
V: TRBV20-1
J: TRBJ2-7
size: -
D: TRBD2

CDR3: CASSYFASSYEQYF
DNA: TGTGCCAGCAGTTACTTCGCTAGCTCCTACGAGCAGTACTTC
V: TRBV6-5
J: TRBJ2-7
size: -
D: -

CDR3: CASSPLTDSYGYTF
DNA: TGTGCCAGCAGCCCCCTTACAGATTCCTATGGCTACACCTTC
V: TRBV3-1
J: TRBJ1-2
size: few
D: -

CDR3: CASSQDLAGAGETQYF
DNA: TGCGCCAGCAGCCAAGACCTAGCGGGAGCTGGGGAGACCCAGTACTTC
V: TRBV4-1
J: TRBJ2-5
size: -
D: TRBD2

CDR3: CASSLEPRDTQYF
DNA: TGTGCCAGCAGCCTAGAACCGAGGGATACGCAGTATTTT
V: TRBV7-9
J: TRBJ2-3
size: many
D: -

CDR3: CASSQEQDYGYTF
DNA: TGTGCCAGCAGCCAAGAACAGGATTATGGCTACACCTTC
V: TRBV14
J: TRBJ1-2
size: many
D: -

CDR3: CASSLDSGRAFF
DNA: TGTGCCAGCAGCTTAGATTCTGGGAGAGCTTTCTTT
V: TRBV11-3
J: TRBJ1-1
size: many
D: -

CDR3: CASRPGVNTGGLFF
DNA: TGTGCCAGCAGGCCAGGGGTGAACACCGGGGGGCTGTTTTTT
V: TRBV6-4
J: TRBJ2-2
size: -
D: -

CDR3: CATSSDPIGADTQYF
DNA: TGTGCCACCTCTAGCGACCCTATCGGCGCAGATACGCAGTATTTT
V: TRBV24-1
J: TRBJ2-3
size: few
D: -

CDR3: CASSLLEETQYF
DNA: TGTGCCAGCAGCTTATTGGAGGAGACCCAGTACTTC
V: TRBV7-9
J: TRBJ2-5
size: many
D: -

CDR3: CASSRYRTQYSNQPQHF
DNA: TGTGCCAGCAGCCGATACAGGACACAGTATAGCAATCAGCCCCAGCATTTT
V: TRBV5-5
J: TRBJ1-5
size: -
D: -

CDR3: CASSQVPQGYSGNTIYF
DNA: TGCGCCAGCAGCCAAGTGCCCCAGGGTTACTCTGGAAACACCATATATTTT
V: TRBV4-1
J: TRBJ1-3
size: many
D: -

CDR3: CASSQEAGVTGELFF
DNA: TGCGCCAGCAGCCAAGAGGCCGGAGTCACCGGGGAGCTGTTTTTT
V: TRBV4-3
J: TRBJ2-2
size: many
D: -